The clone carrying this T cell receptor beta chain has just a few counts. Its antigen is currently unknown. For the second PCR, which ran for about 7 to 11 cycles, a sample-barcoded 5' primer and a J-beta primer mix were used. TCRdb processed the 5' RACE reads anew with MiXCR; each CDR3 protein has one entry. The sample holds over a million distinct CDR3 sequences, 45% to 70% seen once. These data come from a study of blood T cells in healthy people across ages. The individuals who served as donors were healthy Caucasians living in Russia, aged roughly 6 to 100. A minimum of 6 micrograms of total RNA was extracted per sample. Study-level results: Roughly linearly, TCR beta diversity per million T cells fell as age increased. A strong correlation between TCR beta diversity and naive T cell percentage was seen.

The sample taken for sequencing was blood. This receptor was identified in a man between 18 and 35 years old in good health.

Here the CDR3 DNA reads TGCAGCGTTGAACTCCACACCGGGGAGCTGTTTTTT. Translation: CSVELHTGELFF. This chain links TRBV29-1 with TRBJ2-2; no clear D gene. V dropped 2 bases and J dropped 3 bases, with 4 bases sitting between them. This CDR3 is 12 amino acids long. CDR1 and CDR2 (germline): SQVTM, ANQGSEA.